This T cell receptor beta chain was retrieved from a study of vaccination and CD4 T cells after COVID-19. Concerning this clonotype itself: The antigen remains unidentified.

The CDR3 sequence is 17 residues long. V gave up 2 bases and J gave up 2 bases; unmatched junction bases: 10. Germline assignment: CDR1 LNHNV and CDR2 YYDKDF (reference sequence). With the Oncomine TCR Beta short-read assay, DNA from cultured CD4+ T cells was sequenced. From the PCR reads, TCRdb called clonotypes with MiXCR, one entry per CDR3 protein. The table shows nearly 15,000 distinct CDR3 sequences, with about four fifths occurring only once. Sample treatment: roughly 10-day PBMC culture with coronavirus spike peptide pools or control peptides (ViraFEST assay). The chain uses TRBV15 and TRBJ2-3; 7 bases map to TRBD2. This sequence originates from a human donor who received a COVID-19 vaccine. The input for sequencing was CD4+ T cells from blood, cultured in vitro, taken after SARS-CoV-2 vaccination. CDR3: CATSRRIGRTYTDTQYF. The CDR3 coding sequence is TGTGCCACCAGCAGAAGAATCGGGAGGACTTACACAGATACGCAGTATTTT. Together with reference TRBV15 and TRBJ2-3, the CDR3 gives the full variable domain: DAMVIQNPRYQVTQFGKPVTLSCSQTLNHNVMYWYQQKSSQAPKLLFHYYDKDFNNEADTPDNFQSRRPNTSFCFLDIRSPGLGDTAMYLCATSRRIGRTYTDTQYFGPGTRLTVL.